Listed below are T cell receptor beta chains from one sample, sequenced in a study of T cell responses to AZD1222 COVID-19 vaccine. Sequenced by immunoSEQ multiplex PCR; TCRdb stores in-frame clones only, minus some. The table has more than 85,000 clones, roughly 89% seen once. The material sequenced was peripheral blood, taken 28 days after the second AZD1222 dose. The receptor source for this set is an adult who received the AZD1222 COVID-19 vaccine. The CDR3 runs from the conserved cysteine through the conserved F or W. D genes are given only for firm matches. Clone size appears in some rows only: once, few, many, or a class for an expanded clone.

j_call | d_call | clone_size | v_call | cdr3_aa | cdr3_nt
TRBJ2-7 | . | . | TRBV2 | CASSSAAARTYEQYF | TGTGCCAGCAGTTCGGCGGCAGCTAGGACCTACGAGCAGTACTTC
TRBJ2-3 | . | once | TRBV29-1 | CSVESPLTDTQYF | TGCAGCGTTGAGTCACCCCTCACAGATACGCAGTATTTT
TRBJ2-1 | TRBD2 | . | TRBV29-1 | CSVGFLSGNNNEQFF | TGCAGCGTGGGCTTCCTGAGCGGGAATAACAATGAGCAGTTCTTC
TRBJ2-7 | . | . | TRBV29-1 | CSVLKGSGTYEQYF | TGCAGCGTTCTCAAGGGTTCCGGGACCTACGAGCAGTACTTC
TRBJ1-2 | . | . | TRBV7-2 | CASSLNRGAGGYTF | TGTGCCAGCAGCTTGAATAGGGGCGCCGGTGGCTACACCTTC
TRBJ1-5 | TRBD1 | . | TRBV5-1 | CASSFATGTDQPQHF | TGCGCCAGCAGCTTCGCGACAGGGACCGACCAGCCCCAGCATTTT
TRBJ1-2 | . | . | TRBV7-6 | CASSLVGGTYTF | TGTGCCAGCAGCTTAGTGGGCGGGACCTACACCTTC
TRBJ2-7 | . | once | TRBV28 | CASSWGLSSYEQYF | TGTGCCAGCAGCTGGGGCTTGAGCTCCTACGAGCAGTACTTC
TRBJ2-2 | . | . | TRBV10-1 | CASSDSDGELFF | TGCGCCAGCAGTGATTCGGACGGGGAGCTGTTTTTT
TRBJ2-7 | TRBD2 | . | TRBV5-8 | CASSAGLAGGYEQYF | TGTGCCAGCAGCGCTGGACTAGCGGGAGGCTACGAGCAGTACTTC
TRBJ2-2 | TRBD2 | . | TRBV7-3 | CASSFTSGLNTGELFF | TGTGCCAGCAGCTTCACTAGCGGATTGAACACCGGGGAGCTGTTTTTT
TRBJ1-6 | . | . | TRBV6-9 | CARTLTGVGNSPLHF | TGTGCCAGGACCCTGACGGGGGTAGGTAATTCACCCCTCCACTTT
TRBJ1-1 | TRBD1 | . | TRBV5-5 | CASSPWDSRIEAFF | TGTGCCAGCAGCCCCTGGGACAGCCGGATAGAAGCTTTCTTT
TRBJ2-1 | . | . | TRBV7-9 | CASRPTVRGNEQFF | TGTGCCAGCAGACCTACTGTAAGGGGCAATGAGCAGTTCTTC
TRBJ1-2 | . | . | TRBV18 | CASSPGEQSIYGYTF | TGTGCCAGCTCACCAGGGGAACAGTCGATTTATGGCTACACCTTC
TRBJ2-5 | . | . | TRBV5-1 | CASSFGGRETQYF | TGCGCCAGCAGCTTTGGTGGGAGGGAGACCCAGTACTTC
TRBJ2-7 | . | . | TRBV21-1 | CASSKVAAEQYF | TGTGCCAGCAGCAAAGTAGCGGCCGAGCAGTACTTC
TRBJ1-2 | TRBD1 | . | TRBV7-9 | CASSSPVQGEPNYGYTF | TGTGCCAGCAGCTCGCCCGTACAGGGGGAACCTAACTATGGCTACACCTTC
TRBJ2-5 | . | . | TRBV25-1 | CASRRAGTQYF | TGTGCCAGCAGGCGGGCCGGGACCCAGTACTTC
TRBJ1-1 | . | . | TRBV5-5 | CASSLSSLRNTEAFF | TGTGCCAGCAGCTTATCCTCTCTTAGGAACACTGAAGCTTTCTTT
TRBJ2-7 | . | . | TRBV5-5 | CASSLEQSYEQYF | TGTGCCAGCAGCTTAGAGCAGTCTTACGAGCAGTACTTC
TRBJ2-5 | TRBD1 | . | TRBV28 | CASCRDRDQETQYF | TGTGCCAGCTGCCGGGACAGGGACCAAGAGACCCAGTACTTC
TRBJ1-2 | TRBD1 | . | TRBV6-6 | CASSYYPGQGGNGYTF | TGTGCCAGCAGTTACTACCCGGGACAGGGAGGTAACGGCTACACCTTC
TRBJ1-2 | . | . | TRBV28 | CASSSGHNYGYTF | TGTGCCAGCAGTTCGGGACATAACTATGGCTACACCTTC
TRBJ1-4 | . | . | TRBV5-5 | CASSFGQNNEKLFF | TGTGCCAGCAGCTTTGGGCAGAATAATGAAAAACTGTTTTTT
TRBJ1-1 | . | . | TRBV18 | CASSVQPGNAEAFF | TGTGCCAGCTCGGTACAACCGGGGAACGCTGAAGCTTTCTTT
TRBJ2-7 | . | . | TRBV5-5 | CASSLTPGGQAEQYF | TGTGCCAGCAGCTTAACTCCCGGGGGCCAAGCCGAGCAGTACTTC
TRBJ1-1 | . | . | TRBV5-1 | CASSLQSGINTEAFF | TGCGCCAGCAGCTTGCAGTCAGGGATAAACACTGAAGCTTTCTTT
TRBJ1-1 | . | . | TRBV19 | CASSIFRGAGAFF | TGTGCCAGTAGTATATTTCGGGGGGCAGGAGCTTTCTTT
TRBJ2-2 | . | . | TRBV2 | CASSGGAVTGELFF | TGTGCCAGCAGTGGGGGGGCCGTCACCGGGGAGCTGTTTTTT
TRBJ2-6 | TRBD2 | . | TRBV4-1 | CASSLTSGRPSGANVLTF | TGCGCCAGCAGCCTAACTAGCGGGAGGCCCTCTGGGGCCAACGTCCTGACTTTC
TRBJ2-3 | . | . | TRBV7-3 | CASSPTSGPPQDTQYF | TGTGCCAGCAGCCCCACCTCGGGACCCCCACAAGATACGCAGTATTTT
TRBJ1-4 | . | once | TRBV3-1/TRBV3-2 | CASSQGQEKLFF | TGTGCCAGCAGCCAAGGTCAAGAAAAACTGTTTTTT
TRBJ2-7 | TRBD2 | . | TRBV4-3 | CASSQDLAALYEQYF | TGCGCCAGCAGCCAAGATCTAGCGGCCCTCTACGAGCAGTACTTC
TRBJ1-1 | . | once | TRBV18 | CASSLFDTEAFF | TGTGCCAGCTCTCTCTTTGACACTGAAGCTTTCTTT
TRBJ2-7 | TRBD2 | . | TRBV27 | CASSARAGGSYEQYF | TGTGCCAGCAGTGCCAGGGCCGGGGGGTCCTACGAGCAGTACTTC
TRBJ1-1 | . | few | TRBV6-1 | CASSVFEGGDGGAEAFF | TGTGCCAGCAGTGTCTTTGAAGGGGGAGATGGTGGGGCTGAAGCTTTCTTT
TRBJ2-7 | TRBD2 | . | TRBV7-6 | CASSPGGTSGSEQYF | TGTGCCAGCAGCCCGGGTGGGACTAGCGGGAGCGAGCAGTACTTC
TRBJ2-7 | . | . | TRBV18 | CASSPLEGPIGTNEQYF | TGTGCCAGCTCACCTCTCGAGGGGCCTATAGGTACTAACGAGCAGTACTTC
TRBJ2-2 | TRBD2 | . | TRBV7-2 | CASSPTSGVTGELFF | TGTGCCAGCAGCCCAACTAGCGGGGTCACCGGGGAGCTGTTTTTT
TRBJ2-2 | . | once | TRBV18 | CASSPGASRELFF | TGTGCCAGCTCACCAGGGGCCTCGAGGGAGCTGTTTTTT
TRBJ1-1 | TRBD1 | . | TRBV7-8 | CASSYNGQGMNTEAFF | TGTGCCAGCAGCTACAATGGACAGGGCATGAACACTGAAGCTTTCTTT
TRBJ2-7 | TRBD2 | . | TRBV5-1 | CASSAGISGSYEQYF | TGCGCCAGCAGCGCCGGGATTAGCGGGAGCTACGAGCAGTACTTC
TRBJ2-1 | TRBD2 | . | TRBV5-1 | CASSWGTSGSVNEQFF | TGCGCCAGCAGCTGGGGGACTAGCGGGAGTGTAAATGAGCAGTTCTTC
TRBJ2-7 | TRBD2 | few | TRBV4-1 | CASSTPSGTSGMFGDEQYF | TGCGCCAGCAGCACTCCATCCGGGACTAGCGGGATGTTTGGGGACGAGCAGTACTTC
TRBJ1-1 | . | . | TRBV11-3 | CASSQRLNGEAFF | TGTGCCAGCAGCCAGCGACTCAACGGGGAAGCTTTCTTT
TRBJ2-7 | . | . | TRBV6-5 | CASIRALRGEQYF | TGTGCCAGCATTCGGGCCCTTCGAGGGGAGCAGTACTTC
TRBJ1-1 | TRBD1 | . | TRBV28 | CASSGQGAPNTEAFF | TGTGCCAGCAGCGGACAGGGGGCTCCGAACACTGAAGCTTTCTTT
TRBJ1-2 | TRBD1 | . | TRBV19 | CASSAQGGQVYGYTF | TGTGCCAGTAGTGCCCAGGGGGGCCAAGTCTATGGCTACACCTTC
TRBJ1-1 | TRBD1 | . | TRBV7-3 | CASSLTGTGNTEAFF | TGTGCCAGCAGCTTAACGGGGACAGGGAATACTGAAGCTTTCTTT
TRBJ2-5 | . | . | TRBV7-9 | CASSRTAQETQYF | TGTGCCAGCAGCCGGACAGCCCAAGAGACCCAGTACTTC
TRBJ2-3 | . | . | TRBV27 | CASSFTTDTQYF | TGTGCCAGCAGTTTCACCACAGATACGCAGTATTTT